These 28 T cell receptor beta chains came from one sample sequenced in a study of cytomegalovirus exposure and HLA in healthy donors. Researchers ran the PCR with 60 Vbeta and 13 Jbeta primers. The assay was immunoSEQ multiplex PCR, and TCRdb's table has in-frame clones only and misses some. This sample has roughly 150,000 clones, with roughly 87% found just once. The sample consisted of PBMCs. These receptors originate from a man younger than 45 in good health and CMV-seropositive.

The rearrangement uses TRBV30 and TRBJ2-5; the D gene is possibly TRBD1 (6 bases). Trimming took off 3 bases at V and 3 bases at J, with 14 bases between the two ends. The germline V gene encodes CDR1 GTSNPN and CDR2 SVGIG (reference sequence). This CDR3 is 14 amino acids long. CDR3 DNA: TGTGCCTGGAGCTTTAAGGCAGGGGAAGAGACCCAGTACTTC. The encoded protein is CAWSFKAGEETQYF.

The CDR3 loop is CASSQDSGYEQYF. CDR3 coding DNA: TGCGCCAGCAGCCAAGATTCAGGGTACGAGCAGTACTTC. This chain joins TRBV4-3 and TRBJ2-7; D may be TRBD1 (5 bases). V shed 0 bases and J shed 4 bases, with 7 bases lying between them. The CDR3 sequence is 13 residues long. Germline CDR1 and CDR2: LGHNA and YSLEER.

The J gene is TRBJ1-4, the V gene TRBV5-1; 8 bases are shared with TRBD1. The V gene end was trimmed by 0 bases and the J gene end by 4 bases; junction bases not matched to a gene: 8. The V gene's germline CDR1 is SGHRS and CDR2 YFSETQ. The CDR3 runs 17 residues. CDR3 DNA: TGCGCCAGCAGCTTGGAAGTCAGGGGGCAGGGTAATGAAAAACTGTTTTTT. Residues: CASSLEVRGQGNEKLFF.

The chain has TRBV25-1 and TRBJ1-2; weak D call: TRBD1 (5 bases). With 7 bases removed from V and 6 bases from J, the gap between germline ends came to 18 bases. The CDR3 totals 14 residues. Germline lookup yields CDR1 MGHDK and CDR2 SYGVNS. CDR3 nucleotides: TGTGCCAGCAATCTCTCCGGGGGGGGGAATGGCTACACCTTC. Encoded protein: CASNLSGGGNGYTF.

The chain is built from TRBV25-1 and TRBJ2-3, with 9 bases matching TRBD2. CDR3 size: 14 residues. Germline loops: CDR1 MGHDK, CDR2 SYGVNS. V gave up 5 bases and J gave up 2 bases; unmatched junction bases: 2. CDR3 residues: CASSKRGDTDTQYF. CDR3 sequence (DNA): TGTGCCAGCAGTAAGCGGGGGGACACAGATACGCAGTATTTT. Looking up the rest from reference TRBV25-1 and TRBJ2-3 gives the full variable domain: EADIYQTPRYLVIGTGKKITLECSQTMGHDKMYWYQQDPGMELHLIHYSYGVNSTEKGDLSSESTVSRIRTEHFPLTLESARPSHTSQYLCASSKRGDTDTQYFGPGTRLTVL.

The chain couples TRBV9 to TRBJ2-5; 7 bases match TRBD1. Trimming took 4 bases from V and 5 from J; bases not matched to a gene: 14. The CDR3 runs to 16 residues. Germline loops: CDR1 SGDLS, CDR2 YYNGEE. The CDR3 nucleotides read TGTGCCAGCAGCCTAGAGGGGAAGGGGGCCGATGAGACCCAGTACTTC. Its translation is CASSLEGKGADETQYF.

The DNA for the CDR3 is TGTGCCAGCAGCGTGGGACAGGGTCGCTACAATGAGCAGTTCTTC. This sequence encodes CASSVGQGRYNEQFF. The J gene is TRBJ2-1, the V gene TRBV7-2, with 9 bases aligning to TRBD1. The V and J ends lost 5 bases and 3 bases, in that order; junction bases with no gene match: 5. CDR1 is SGHTA, CDR2 FQGNSA, per germline. This CDR3 comprises 15 residues.

The chain carries TRBV7-2 and TRBJ2-1, with 12 bases matching TRBD2. The CDR3 contains 15 residues. Germline V gene sequence: CDR1 SGHTA, CDR2 FQGNSA. J was trimmed by 8 bases and V by 1 base; bases with no gene match: 3. CDR3: CASSLVRLAGDEQFF. The DNA of the CDR3 is TGTGCCAGCAGCTTAGTTCGACTAGCGGGGGATGAGCAGTTCTTC.

The chain carries TRBV5-1 and TRBJ1-1, with 11 bases that match TRBD1. Germline lookup yields CDR1 SGHRS and CDR2 YFSETQ. V dropped 2 bases and J dropped 1; count of bases not matched to a gene: 4. This CDR3 contains 16 residues. The CDR3 loop is CASSFAGTGGNTEAFF. The CDR3 nucleotides are TGCGCCAGCAGCTTTGCCGGGACAGGGGGGAACACTGAAGCTTTCTTT.

The rearrangement joins TRBV5-1 to TRBJ2-1; 9 bases agree with TRBD1. J lost 10 bases, V lost 4 bases, and 18 bases had no gene match. Germline lookup yields CDR1 SGHRS and CDR2 YFSETQ. This CDR3 comprises 17 residues. This chain's CDR3 is CASSPRAGQGGSGEQFF. The CDR3 nucleotides are TGCGCCAGCAGCCCTAGGGCGGGACAGGGTGGATCGGGGGAGCAGTTCTTC.

Here the CDR3 reads CASSADSSGNTIYF. The CDR3 nucleotides read TGTGCCAGCAGCGCTGACAGCTCTGGAAACACCATATATTTT. The V call is TRBV9, the J call TRBJ1-3; possibly TRBD1 for D (5 bases). Trimming took off 3 bases at V and 0 bases at J, with 7 bases between the two ends. CDR1 and CDR2 (germline): SGDLS, YYNGEE. The CDR3 runs to 14 residues.

The CDR3 sequence is CASSTDPAGGHNEQFF. CDR3 DNA: TGTGCCAGCAGCACCGACCCCGCGGGGGGCCACAATGAGCAGTTCTTC. V gene TRBV13 combines with J gene TRBJ2-1, with TRBD2 matching 8 bases. V shed 5 bases, J shed 5 bases, and the junction held 11 bases outside the gene matches. This CDR3 is 16 amino acids long. The germline V gene has CDR1 PRHDT and CDR2 FYEKMQ (reference sequence).

The chain's CDR3 is CATSRDISNTGELFF. CDR3 nucleotide sequence: TGTGCCACCAGCAGAGATATATCGAACACCGGGGAGCTGTTTTTT. The gene calls are TRBV15 and TRBJ2-2; no reliable D call. CDR3 length: 15 residues. CDR1 and CDR2 from the germline V gene are LNHNV and YYDKDF (reference sequence). The ends were cut back, 0 bases at V and 0 bases at J, with 5 bases in the middle.

The gene calls are TRBV7-2 and TRBJ2-7; 11 bases line up with TRBD2. The CDR3 loop spans 16 amino acids. Germline lookup yields CDR1 SGHTA and CDR2 FQGNSA. The ends lost 0 bases at V and 7 bases at J; junction bases unmatched: 8. The CDR3 nucleotides read TGTGCCAGCAGCTTAGCTAGCGGGGGGGCCGGCTGGGAGCAGTACTTC. It encodes CASSLASGGAGWEQYF.

About this clone: A read error may produce the germline difference seen at one junction end. The chain recombines TRBV7-9 with TRBJ2-7, with a weak D call TRBD1 (6 bases). The CDR3 totals 14 residues. CDR1 and CDR2 (germline): SEHNR, FQNEAQ (reference sequence). The CDR3 bases are TGTTCCAGCAGCTATTCCGGGACAAACTACGAGCAGTACTTC. As protein: CSSSYSGTNYEQYF.

The sample holds a few counts of this clone. The chain has TRBV29-1 and TRBJ2-5; TRBD2 matches 7 bases. The trim removed 4 bases at V and 4 bases at J, leaving 6 bases unmatched. The CDR3 totals 13 residues. Per germline, CDR1 SQVTM and CDR2 ANQGSEA. CDR3 loop: CSVVASGRETQYF. The DNA for the CDR3 is TGCAGCGTTGTGGCTAGCGGCAGAGAGACCCAGTACTTC.

The chain couples TRBV18 to TRBJ2-2; D possibly corresponds to TRBD1 (5 bases). This CDR3 has 16 amino acids. CDR1 KGHSH and CDR2 LQKENI come from the germline V gene. The ends were cut back, 1 base at V and 3 bases at J, with 12 bases in the middle. The DNA for the CDR3 is TGTGCCAGCTCACCACGCCAGGGAAAATACACCGGGGAGCTGTTTTTT. Protein sequence: CASSPRQGKYTGELFF.

The V call is TRBV10-2, the J call TRBJ1-1; the match to TRBD1 covers 11 bases. CDR3 size: 14 residues. The junction had 8 bases not matched to a gene; V was cut back by 10 bases and J by 4 bases. Germline-derived CDR1 and CDR2 are WSHSY and SAAADI. The CDR3 bases are TGCGCCACCCGGGACAGGGGGTTCGGCACTGAAGCTTTCTTT. It codes for CATRDRGFGTEAFF.

V is TRBV19 and J is TRBJ2-7; 10 nucleotides match TRBD1. The J segment lost 5 bases and the V segment lost 4 bases, leaving 5 bases of the junction unmatched. This CDR3 has 14 residues. Germline lookup yields CDR1 LNHDA and CDR2 SQIVND (reference sequence). The CDR3 loop is CASSKTGGFNEQYF. CDR3 sequence (DNA): TGTGCCAGTAGTAAGACAGGGGGCTTCAACGAGCAGTACTTC. Full variable domain (missing parts from reference TRBV19 and TRBJ2-7): DGGITQSPKYLFRKEGQNVTLSCEQNLNHDAMYWYRQDPGQGLRLIYYSQIVNDFQKGDIAEGYSVSREKKESFPLTVTSAQKNPTAFYLCASSKTGGFNEQYFGPGTRLTVT.

V and J are TRBV7-2 and TRBJ2-7; 7 bases are a match to TRBD2. V dropped 1 base and J dropped 2; count of bases not matched to a gene: 2. The CDR3 runs to 14 residues. Germline CDR1 is SGHTA and CDR2 is FQGNSA. Here the CDR3 reads CASSLGLAPYEQYF. In DNA form, the CDR3 reads TGTGCCAGCAGCTTAGGACTAGCCCCCTACGAGCAGTACTTC.

The J gene is TRBJ1-1, the V gene TRBV5-1; D remains unclear. The V gene lost 0 bases and the J gene lost 5 bases, with 14 bases spanning the gap. The germline gives CDR1 SGHRS, CDR2 YFSETQ. This CDR3 region has 15 residues. DNA for the CDR3: TGCGCCAGCAGCTTGGGAGATCTCCCCGATACTGAAGCTTTCTTT. Protein sequence: CASSLGDLPDTEAFF.

This clone occurred a few times. The chain uses TRBV5-4 and TRBJ2-7; no firm D call. Germline CDR1 reads SGHNT; CDR2 reads YYREEE (reference sequence). V was clipped by 0 bases and J by 2 bases, with 12 bases between them. The CDR3 is made up of 15 amino acids. DNA of the CDR3: TGTGCCAGCAGCTTGGGTGCGGATCGTGCCTACGAGCAGTACTTC. This sequence encodes CASSLGADRAYEQYF.

The chain carries TRBV6-6 and TRBJ2-5; 9 nucleotides match TRBD1. The J segment lost 7 bases and the V segment lost 6 bases, leaving 9 bases of the junction unmatched. This CDR3 spans 14 amino acids. CDR1 MNHNY and CDR2 SVGAGI come from the germline V gene (reference sequence). The DNA of the CDR3 is TGTGCCAGCAGCAAGGGACAGGGCAGAGGGACCCAGTACTTC. This encodes CASSKGQGRGTQYF.

The chain recombines TRBV6-5 with TRBJ2-5; the D gene is possibly TRBD2 (7 bases). This CDR3 is built from 15 residues. V was cut by 0 bases and J by 4 bases, with 12 bases left in between. The germline V gene encodes CDR1 MNHEY and CDR2 SVGAGI. The CDR3 region is CASSYSGGPIETQYF. Here the CDR3 DNA reads TGTGCCAGCAGTTACTCGGGGGGGCCCATAGAGACCCAGTACTTC.

The chain links TRBV19 to TRBJ2-5, with a tentative D call TRBD2 (5 bases). Trimming pared 1 base from V and 7 bases from J, leaving 13 bases between. There are 14 residues in the CDR3. CDR1 LNHDA and CDR2 SQIVND come from the germline V gene (reference sequence). CDR3 in amino acids: CASSIGTARGTQYF. CDR3 nucleotides: TGTGCCAGTAGTATAGGGACCGCACGGGGGACCCAGTACTTC.

Notes on this clone: One end of the junction varies from germline; a read error may be responsible. J is TRBJ1-2 and V is TRBV28, with 8 bases that match TRBD1. Germline V gives CDR1 MDHEN, CDR2 SYDVKM. The CDR3 has 15 amino acids. Here the CDR3 reads CASSFRMVQGGGHTF. For the CDR3, the DNA is TGTGCCAGCAGTTTCCGGATGGTACAGGGGGGTGGCCACACCTTC.

The gene calls are TRBV25-1 and TRBJ2-5, with a possible D match to TRBD1 (6 bases). The CDR3 extends over 14 amino acids. Looked up from germline, CDR1 is MGHDK and CDR2 is SYGVNS. V gave up 6 bases and J gave up 2 bases, with 13 bases separating them. CDR3 sequence reads: CASRGPQGQETQYF. The CDR3 nucleotides read TGTGCCAGCAGGGGGCCGCAGGGGCAAGAGACCCAGTACTTC.

V is TRBV27 and J is TRBJ2-1; 7 nucleotides line up with TRBD1. J was trimmed by 8 bases and V by 8 bases; bases with no gene match: 9. The CDR3 is made up of 13 amino acids. Germline CDR1 reads MNHEY; CDR2 reads SMNVEV (reference sequence). CDR3 amino acids: CASSVTGVHEQFF. The CDR3, as DNA: TGTGCCAGCTCTGTCACAGGGGTCCATGAGCAGTTCTTC.